The rows below give T cell receptor beta chains drawn from one sample of a study of T cell responses to AZD1222 COVID-19 vaccine. This table comes from immunoSEQ multiplex PCR, and its TCRdb copy is limited to in-frame clones, with some not included. This sample has 55,000 to 65,000 clones, with around nine tenths found just once. The specimen comprised peripheral blood, sampled on day 0 of AZD1222 vaccination. The receptors here all came from an adult in good health. The conserved cysteine and the conserved F or W are not part of the CDR3 here.

TRBV9,ASSVEGQANTEAF
TRBV7-2,ASSLDWAISPQH
TRBV4-3,ASRWGDRSSGEQY
TRBV7-9,ASTPRWGSLEAF
TRBV4-1,ASSLLGQADTEAF
TRBV12-3/TRBV12-4,ASGPPGYNEQF
TRBV12-3/TRBV12-4,ASSRSNTGELF
TRBV6-5,ASSYNPRQPNSPLH
TRBV7-9,ASSYGTSGRTDTQY
TRBV11-3,ASSPSQGQYSPLH
TRBV5-1,ASSPEQGAYEQY
TRBV6-5,ASRQPSGSRYEQY
TRBV7-3,ASSLSQGDTQY
TRBV7-2,ASSSESSGSYEQY
TRBV6-5,ASYTGNTGELF
TRBV2,ASSGTADQPQH
TRBV29-1,SVRGTSGETQY
TRBV6-2/TRBV6-3,ASSYLGVQPQH
TRBV2,ASSVGQGRTGELF
TRBV7-9,ASSSTGGPNTEAF
TRBV18,ASSPQAGQLNYGYT
TRBV7-3,ASSLGPTSYEQY
TRBV19,ASSIVLDRGNQPQH
TRBV9,ASSIPGGYT
TRBV7-9,ASSLGPSGKDTQY
TRBV5-5,ASSLTGGDSNQPQH
TRBV6-5,ASSVERDREAF
TRBV18,ASSPPRGNTEAF